Listed here are 13 T cell receptor beta chains from one sample, sequenced in a study of T cells in women clearing cervical HPV infection. The data were produced by immunoSEQ multiplex PCR, yet TCRdb's version contains in-frame clones alone and is incomplete. Its table records 30,000 to 45,000 clones. The specimen was blood buffy coat. The origin of the receptors is a woman between 18 and 69 years old with a cervical HPV16 infection that either progressed to CIN3+ or cleared (not recorded which).

Note on this clone: The CDR3 end falls 3 residues outside the read, so it is completed with the germline J gene. V gene TRBV5-1 combines with J gene TRBJ1-6; unclear D gene. The germline V gene encodes CDR1 SGHRS and CDR2 YFSETQ. Trimming took off 4 bases at V and 6 bases at J, with 14 bases between the two ends. The CDR3 totals 15 residues. CDR3 protein: CASSRRGSGNSPLHF. CDR3 bases read: TGCGCCAGCAGCCGGCGGGGATCCGGTAATTCACCC.

With respect to this clone: The read stops 3 residues short of the end of the CDR3; the missing end is completed from the germline J gene. This chain uses TRBV5-5 with TRBJ2-2; no clear D gene. The ends were cut back, 0 bases at V and 2 bases at J, with 8 bases in the middle. In germline, CDR1 is SGHKS, CDR2 YYEKEE (reference sequence). There are 15 residues in the CDR3. The DNA read from the CDR3 is TGTGCCAGCAGCTTGGCGCGTAGTAACACCGGGGAG. Its protein product is CASSLARSNTGE. The full CDR3 protein reads CASSLARSNTGELFF.

About this clone itself: The read ends 3 residues shy of where the CDR3 ends; the end is completed using the germline J gene. The chain is built from TRBV29-1 and TRBJ2-1, with 8 positions matching TRBD2. This CDR3 region has 16 residues. Trimming cost V 0 bases and J 4 bases; bases outside gene matches: 8. Germline V gives CDR1 SQVTM, CDR2 ANQGSEA. The CDR3 here is CSVEDVRGAFYNEQFF. The covered CDR3 bases are TGCAGCGTTGAAGATGTGCGGGGGGCGTTTTACAATGAG.

In regard to this clone: The read ends 3 residues shy of where the CDR3 ends; the end is completed using the germline J gene. The chain has TRBV24-1 and TRBJ2-5, with D maybe TRBD1 (5 bases). CDR1 is KGHDR and CDR2 is SFDVKD in the germline V gene. With 4 bases removed from V and 7 bases from J, the gap between germline ends came to 12 bases. The CDR3 has 13 amino acids. Partial CDR3 DNA: TGTGCCACCAGTGAGGGCAGGGTAGGGACC. Its translation: CATSEGRVGT. The full CDR3 reads CATSEGRVGTQYF.

As regards this clone: The missing CDR3 end, 3 residues past where the read stops, is filled in from the germline J gene. V usage is TRBV14 and J usage is TRBJ2-2, with D possibly matching TRBD2 (5 bases). CDR3 size: 13 residues. Trimming shortened V by 3 bases and J by 6 bases, and 8 bases separated the two germline ends. The germline gives CDR1 SGHDN, CDR2 FVKESK. CDR3 bases read: TGTGCCAGCAGCCAGAGCGGTTCCGGGGAG. It specifies CASSQSGSGE. The CDR3 in its entirety is CASSQSGSGELFF. Together with reference TRBV14 and TRBJ2-2, the CDR3 gives the full variable domain: EAGVTQFPSHSVIEKGQTVTLRCDPISGHDNLYWYRRVMGKEIKFLLHFVKESKQDESGMPNNRFLAERTGGTYSTLKVQPAELEDSGVYFCASSQSGSGELFFGEGSRLTVL.

Regarding this clone: Read coverage stops 3 residues before the CDR3 terminus; the germline J gene supplies the remainder. The chain carries TRBV7-2 and TRBJ1-3; possibly TRBD1 for D (6 bases). Germline lookup yields CDR1 SGHTA and CDR2 FQGNSA. CDR3 length: 15 residues. The V end lost 5 bases, the J end lost 0 bases, and 11 bases lay between the germline ends. CDR3 loop: CASSPTGSSGNTIYF. CDR3 DNA (partial): TGTGCCAGCAGCCCAACAGGGAGCTCTGGAAACACC.

About this clone: Read data end 3 residues before the CDR3 end; the end is taken from the germline J gene. The rearrangement links TRBV27 to TRBJ2-1; D perhaps matches TRBD1 (5 bases). Between the trimmed V and J ends, which lost 7 bases and 3 bases, there was a span of 16 bases. Germline V gene lookup returns CDR1 MNHEY and CDR2 SMNVEV (reference sequence). CDR3 length equals 15 residues. CDR3 DNA, as far as it was read: TGTGCCAGCACCACCCTAAGGGGCGGCTACAATGAG. Translating gives CASTTLRGGYNE. The entire CDR3 sequence reads CASTTLRGGYNEQFF.

On this clone: The CDR3 is cut off 3 residues early in the read; its end comes from the germline J gene. The gene calls are TRBV30 and TRBJ1-1; D not resolved. CDR1 and CDR2 from the germline V gene are GTSNPN and SVGIG (reference sequence). With 2 bases removed from V and 7 bases from J, the gap between germline ends came to 11 bases. The CDR3 runs to 12 residues. The CDR3 bases that were read are TGTGCCTGGAGTCAAAAGCACGGTGAA. Its translation: CAWSQKHGE. The entire CDR3 protein is CAWSQKHGEAFF.

A word on this clone: Coverage ceases 3 residues before the CDR3 finishes, and the germline J gene fills in the end. V is TRBV7-6 and J is TRBJ2-1, with TRBD2 matching 7 bases. Unmatched junction bases numbered 13, after V lost 1 base and J lost 7 bases. This CDR3 contains 17 residues. Germline-derived CDR1 and CDR2 are SGHVS and FNYEAQ. Incomplete CDR3 DNA: TGTGCCAGCAGCTTAGATTTGCGGGGGACTTCTGGAAATGAG. Protein: CASSLDLRGTSGNE. In full, the CDR3 is CASSLDLRGTSGNEQFF. Based on the CDR3 plus reference TRBV7-6 and TRBJ2-1, the full variable domain is GAGVSQSPRYKVTKRGQDVALRCDPISGHVSLYWYRQALGQGPEFLTYFNYEAQQDKSGLPNDRFSAERPEGSISTLTIQRTEQRDSAMYRCASSLDLRGTSGNEQFFGPGTRLTVL.

With respect to this clone: The read ends 3 residues shy of where the CDR3 ends; the end is completed using the germline J gene. This chain joins TRBV29-1 and TRBJ2-7, with D perhaps matching TRBD1 (6 bases). Germline values: CDR1 SQVTM, CDR2 ANQGSEA. The CDR3 loop spans 13 amino acids. The germline V and J ends were trimmed by 4 bases and 6 bases, with 16 bases remaining between them. CDR3 sequence: CSVGETGTAEQYF. The sequenced part of the CDR3 DNA is TGCAGCGTTGGAGAAACAGGGACCGCCGAG.

A word on this clone: The read falls 3 residues short of the CDR3 end, and the missing part is taken from the germline J gene. The chain has TRBV2 and TRBJ2-4; maybe TRBD1 (6 bases). Trimming removed 1 base at V and 5 bases at J, with 15 bases between. Germline V gene lookup returns CDR1 SNHLY and CDR2 FYNNEI. CDR3 length equals 16 residues. CDR3 DNA, as far as it was read: TGTGCCAGCAGTGAAGGCTACAGGGCGATCGAAAACATT. Translation: CASSEGYRAIENI. The whole CDR3 protein is CASSEGYRAIENIQYF.

Notes on this clone: Read sequence stops 3 residues before the CDR3 end, and the germline J gene provides the missing end. V gene TRBV6-2 or TRBV6-3 combines with J gene TRBJ2-5; TRBD2 aligns across 9 bases. The CDR3 is 14 residues long. The junction had 3 bases not matched to a gene; V was cut back by 2 bases and J by 5 bases. Germline-derived CDR1 and CDR2 are MNHEY and SVGEGT. CDR3 bases read: TGTGCCAGCAGTTACGGGCGGGGGGGGGAGACC. It yields the protein CASSYGRGGET. The whole CDR3 protein is CASSYGRGGETQYF.

Turning to this clone: Sequencing ends 3 residues short of the CDR3 end; the germline J gene provides the rest. The chain carries TRBV20-1 and TRBJ2-3, with a weak D call TRBD2 (7 bases). The V gene lost 1 base and the J gene lost 4 bases, with 15 bases spanning the gap. This CDR3 has 15 amino acids. CDR1 and CDR2 (germline): DFQATT, SNEGSKA (reference sequence). The part of the CDR3 DNA that was read is TGCAGTGCTAGAGTAGGGGGAGGGCCGGCAGATACG. Amino acids: CSARVGGGPADT. The full CDR3 protein is CSARVGGGPADTQYF.